One sample yielded the 9 T cell receptor beta chains listed below, sequenced in a study of T-cell memory formation after mild COVID-19. TCRdb itself ran the 5' RACE reads through MiXCR, one entry per CDR3 protein. In the table there are 250,000 to 300,000 distinct CDR3 sequences, around 15% of which are singletons. The sample comprised PBMCs or a T cell subset sorted from them (not recorded which). All receptors derive from a man between 18 and 29 years old who had mild COVID-19 (a few samples of this study predate the infection). Cell type and time point are not known.

V usage is TRBV5-5 and J usage is TRBJ2-3; D is unresolved. V lost 0 bases to trimming and J lost 2 bases, with 10 bases between them. This CDR3 is built from 15 residues. Germline values: CDR1 SGHKS, CDR2 YYEKEE (reference sequence). DNA for the CDR3: TGTGCCAGCAGCTTGGTGGTAGAGAACACAGATACGCAGTATTTT. Protein: CASSLVVENTDTQYF.

This chain connects TRBV2 to TRBJ1-1; tentative D call: TRBD1 (6 bases). CDR1 and CDR2 from the germline V gene are SNHLY and FYNNEI. The CDR3 spans 14 residues. The germline V and J ends were trimmed by 6 bases and 6 bases, with 17 bases remaining between them. The CDR3 nucleotides are TGTGCCAGCAGAACCCGGGGGGCCAGTCCTGAAGCTTTCTTT. Translation gives CASRTRGASPEAFF. Drawing the rest from reference TRBV2 and TRBJ1-1, the complete variable domain is EPEVTQTPSHQVTQMGQEVILRCVPISNHLYFYWYRQILGQKVEFLVSFYNNEISEKSEIFDDQFSVERPDGSNFTLKIRSTKLEDSAMYFCASRTRGASPEAFFGQGTRLTVV.

This clonotype was seen ten or more times. The genes are TRBV7-2 and TRBJ2-2; no clear D gene. CDR1 is SGHTA and CDR2 is FQGNSA in the germline V gene. The germline V and J ends were trimmed by 4 bases and 1 base, with 7 bases remaining between them. The CDR3 is made up of 14 amino acids. The DNA for the CDR3 is TGTGCCAGCAGCTCCTTTAGGAACACCGGGGAGCTGTTTTTT. This encodes CASSSFRNTGELFF.

There are a few counts of this clonotype. J is TRBJ1-2 and V is TRBV10-3; 8 bases fit TRBD1. Germline V lookup: CDR1 ENHRY, CDR2 SYGVKD. The CDR3 consists of 12 residues. V trimming: 6 bases; J trimming: 7 bases; junction bases outside the gene matches: 4. In DNA, the CDR3 is TGTGCCATCAGGAAGGACAGGGCTGGCTACACCTTC. Protein sequence: CAIRKDRAGYTF.

The chain carries TRBV9 and TRBJ2-5; D unresolved. Germline CDR1 reads SGDLS; CDR2 reads YYNGEE. V was cut by 0 bases and J by 5 bases, with 11 bases left in between. CDR3 length: 14 amino acids. CDR3 amino acids: CASSVGSSPETQYF. As DNA, the CDR3 is TGTGCCAGCAGCGTAGGAAGTAGTCCCGAGACCCAGTACTTC. The variable domain in full, with the rest retrieved from reference TRBV9 and TRBJ2-5, is DSGVTQTPKHLITATGQRVTLRCSPRSGDLSVYWYQQSLDQGLQFLIQYYNGEERAKGNILERFSAQQFPDLHSELNLSSLELGDSALYFCASSVGSSPETQYFGPGTRLLVL.

The V gene is TRBV3-1, the J gene TRBJ2-1, with D perhaps TRBD1 (5 bases). The V end was cut by 3 bases, the J end by 9 bases, with 9 bases between. This CDR3 is built from 12 residues. Germline CDR1 LGHDT, CDR2 YNNKEL (reference sequence). CDR3 in DNA: TGTGCCAGCAGCCACAGGGAAAGTGAGCAGTTCTTC. This codes for CASSHRESEQFF.

Only a few counts were recorded for this clonotype. This rearrangement joins TRBV15 to TRBJ1-1; D ambiguous. V lost 1 base and J lost 1, with 4 bases in between. Germline assignment: CDR1 LNHNV and CDR2 YYDKDF (reference sequence). CDR3 length: 13 amino acids. This CDR3 reads CATSRGANTEAFF. CDR3 sequence (DNA): TGTGCCACCAGCAGAGGGGCGAACACTGAAGCTTTCTTT. The complete variable domain, with remaining parts taken from reference TRBV15 and TRBJ1-1, reads DAMVIQNPRYQVTQFGKPVTLSCSQTLNHNVMYWYQQKSSQAPKLLFHYYDKDFNNEADTPDNFQSRRPNTSFCFLDIRSPGLGDTAMYLCATSRGANTEAFFGQGTRLTVV.

The chain joins TRBV5-1 to TRBJ2-7; D is uncertain. V was trimmed by 1 base and J by 10 bases, leaving 15 bases between them. The CDR3 loop spans 13 amino acids. CDR1 and CDR2 from the germline V gene are SGHRS and YFSETQ. The DNA for the CDR3 is TGCGCCAGCAGCTTGCTAAGTGCTACCGATCAGTACGTC. Amino acid sequence: CASSLLSATDQYV.

The chain recombines TRBV4-1 with TRBJ1-5; D might be TRBD1 (5 bases). This CDR3 region has 18 residues. Looked up from germline, CDR1 is MGHRA and CDR2 is YSYEKL. Trimming took off 0 bases at V and 0 bases at J, with 15 bases between the two ends. The CDR3 DNA sequence: TGCGCCAGCAGCCAAGATGGGGGGACGACATATAGCAATCAGCCCCAGCATTTT. It yields the protein CASSQDGGTTYSNQPQHF.